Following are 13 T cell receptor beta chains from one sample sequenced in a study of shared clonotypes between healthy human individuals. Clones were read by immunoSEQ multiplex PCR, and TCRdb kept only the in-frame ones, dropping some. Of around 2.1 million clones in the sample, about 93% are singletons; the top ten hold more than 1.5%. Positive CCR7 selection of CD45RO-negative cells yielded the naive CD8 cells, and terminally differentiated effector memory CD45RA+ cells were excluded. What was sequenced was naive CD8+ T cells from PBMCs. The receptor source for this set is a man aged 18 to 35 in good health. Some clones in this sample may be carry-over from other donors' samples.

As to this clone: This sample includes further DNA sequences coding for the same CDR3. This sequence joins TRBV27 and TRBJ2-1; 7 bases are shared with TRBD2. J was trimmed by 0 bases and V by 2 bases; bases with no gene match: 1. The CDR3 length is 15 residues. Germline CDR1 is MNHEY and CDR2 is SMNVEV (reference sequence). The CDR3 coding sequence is TGTGCCAGCAGTTTAGGCGGGAGCTCCTACAATGAGCAGTTCTTC. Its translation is CASSLGGSSYNEQFF.

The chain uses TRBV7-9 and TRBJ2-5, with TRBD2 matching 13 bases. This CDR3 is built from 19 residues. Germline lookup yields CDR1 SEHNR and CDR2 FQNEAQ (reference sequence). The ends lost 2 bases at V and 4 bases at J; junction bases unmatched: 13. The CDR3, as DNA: TGTGCCAGCAGCTTACCCGTAGGACTAGCGGGAGTGTTCTTAGAGACCCAGTACTTC. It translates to CASSLPVGLAGVFLETQYF.

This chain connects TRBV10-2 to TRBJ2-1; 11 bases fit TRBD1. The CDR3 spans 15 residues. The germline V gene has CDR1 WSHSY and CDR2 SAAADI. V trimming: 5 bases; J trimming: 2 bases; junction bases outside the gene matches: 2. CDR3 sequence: CASSKGQGAYNEQFF. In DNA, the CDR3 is TGCGCCAGCAGTAAGGGACAGGGGGCCTACAATGAGCAGTTCTTC.

CDR3 region: CSVVPSGYNEQFF. The CDR3 coding sequence is TGCAGCGTTGTACCTAGCGGCTACAATGAGCAGTTCTTC. This chain joins TRBV29-1 and TRBJ2-1, with TRBD2 identical over 7 bases. V dropped 4 bases and J dropped 3; count of bases not matched to a gene: 3. Looked up from germline, CDR1 is SQVTM and CDR2 is ANQGSEA. The CDR3 covers 13 residues.

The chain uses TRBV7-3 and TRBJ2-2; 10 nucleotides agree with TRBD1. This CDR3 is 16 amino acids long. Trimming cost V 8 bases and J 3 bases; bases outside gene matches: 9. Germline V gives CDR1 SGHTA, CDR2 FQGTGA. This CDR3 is CASHMGGTGDTGELFF. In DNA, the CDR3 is TGTGCCAGCCACATGGGCGGGACAGGGGACACCGGGGAGCTGTTTTTT.

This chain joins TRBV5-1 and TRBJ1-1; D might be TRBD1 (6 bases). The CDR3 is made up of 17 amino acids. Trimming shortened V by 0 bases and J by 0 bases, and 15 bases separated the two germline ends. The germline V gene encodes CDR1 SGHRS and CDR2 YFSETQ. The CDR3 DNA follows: TGCGCCAGCAGCTTGGCCTTTGGACAGACCTTGAACACTGAAGCTTTCTTT. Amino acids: CASSLAFGQTLNTEAFF.

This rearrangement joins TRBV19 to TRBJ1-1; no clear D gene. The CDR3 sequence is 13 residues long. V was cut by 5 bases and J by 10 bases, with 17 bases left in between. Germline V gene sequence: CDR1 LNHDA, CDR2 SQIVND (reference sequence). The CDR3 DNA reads TGTGCCAGTAGTGACCTGAGGGAAGGAGGAGCTTTCTTT. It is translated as CASSDLREGGAFF.

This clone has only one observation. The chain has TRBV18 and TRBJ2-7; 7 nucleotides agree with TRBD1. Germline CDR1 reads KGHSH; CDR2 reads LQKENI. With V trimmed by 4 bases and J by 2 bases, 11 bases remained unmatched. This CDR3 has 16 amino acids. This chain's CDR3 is CASSLIGGRTPYEQYF. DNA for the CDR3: TGTGCCAGCTCACTAATAGGGGGCCGGACCCCCTACGAGCAGTACTTC.

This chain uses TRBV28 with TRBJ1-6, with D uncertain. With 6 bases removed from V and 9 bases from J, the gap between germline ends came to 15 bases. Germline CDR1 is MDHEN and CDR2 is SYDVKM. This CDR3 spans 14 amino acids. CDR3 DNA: TGTGCCAGCAGCCTAGAGGGCTGGGGTTCACCCCTCCACTTT. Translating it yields CASSLEGWGSPLHF.

CDR3 in DNA: TGTGCCAGCAGTCCCGCGGACAGCAAAAACTATGGCTACACCTTC. This encodes CASSPADSKNYGYTF. The genes are TRBV27 and TRBJ1-2; TRBD1 might be the D (6 bases). V lost 5 bases to trimming and J lost 2 bases, with 15 bases between them. Per the germline V gene, CDR1 is MNHEY and CDR2 is SMNVEV (reference sequence). The CDR3 extends over 15 amino acids.

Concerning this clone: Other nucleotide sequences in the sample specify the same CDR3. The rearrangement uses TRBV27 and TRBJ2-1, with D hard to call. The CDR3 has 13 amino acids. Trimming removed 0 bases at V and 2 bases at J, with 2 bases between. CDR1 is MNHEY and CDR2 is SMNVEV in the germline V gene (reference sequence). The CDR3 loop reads CASSLSAYNEQFF. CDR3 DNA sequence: TGTGCCAGCAGTTTATCTGCCTACAATGAGCAGTTCTTC.

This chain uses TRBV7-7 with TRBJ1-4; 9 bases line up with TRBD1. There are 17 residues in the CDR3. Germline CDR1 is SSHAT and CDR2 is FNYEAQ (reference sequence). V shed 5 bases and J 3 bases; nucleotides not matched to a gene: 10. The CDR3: CASSPWTGALSNEKLFF. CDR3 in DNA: TGTGCCAGCAGCCCCTGGACAGGGGCCCTGTCTAATGAAAAACTGTTTTTT.

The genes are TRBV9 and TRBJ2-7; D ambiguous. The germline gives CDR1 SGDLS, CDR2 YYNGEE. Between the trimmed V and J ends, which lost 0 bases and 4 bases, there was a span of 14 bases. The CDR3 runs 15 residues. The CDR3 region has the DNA TGTGCCAGCAGCGTAGGGCCCAGCAAGGGTTACGAGCAGTACTTC. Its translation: CASSVGPSKGYEQYF.